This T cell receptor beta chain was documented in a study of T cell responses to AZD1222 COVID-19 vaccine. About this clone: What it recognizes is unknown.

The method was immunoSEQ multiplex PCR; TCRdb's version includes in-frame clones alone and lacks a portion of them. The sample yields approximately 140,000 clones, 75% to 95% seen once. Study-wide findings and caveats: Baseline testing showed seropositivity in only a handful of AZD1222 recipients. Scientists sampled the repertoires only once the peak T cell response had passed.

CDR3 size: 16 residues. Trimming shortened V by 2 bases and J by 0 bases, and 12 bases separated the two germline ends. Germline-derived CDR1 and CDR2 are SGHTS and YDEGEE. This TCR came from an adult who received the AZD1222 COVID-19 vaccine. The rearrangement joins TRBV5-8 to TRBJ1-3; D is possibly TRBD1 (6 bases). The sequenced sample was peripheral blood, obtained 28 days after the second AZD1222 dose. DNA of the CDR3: TGTGCCAGCAGCTTTGGGGGCCCCGCCTCTGGAAACACCATATATTTT. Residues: CASSFGGPASGNTIYF.